The clone carrying this T cell receptor beta chain showed up many times. Antigen specificity is unknown. From the 5' RACE reads, TCRdb called clonotypes with MiXCR, one entry per CDR3 protein. This table holds just under 650,000 distinct CDR3 sequences, about 7% found once. The data originate from a study of identical twins. Findings and limits, study-wide: Insertions ran lower in abundant cord blood beta clonotypes, though not in memory repertoires. Modeled out-of-frame TCR alpha sharing in monozygotic twins fell below observed levels.

CDR3 length: 16 amino acids. Losses at the gene ends were 5 bases for V and 0 bases for J; bases not matched to a gene: 7. The germline V gene has CDR1 MDHEN and CDR2 SYDVKM. These records were also assigned to another study, of yellow fever vaccine responses in identical twins.

The receptor comes from a young woman in good health. This sequence joins TRBV28 and TRBJ1-3; 7 bases map to TRBD1. The specimen sequenced was PBMCs. CDR3 nucleotides: TGTGCCAGCAGTCAGACAGGGTCCCGCTCTGGAAACACCATATATTTT. Its translation is CASSQTGSRSGNTIYF. The full variable domain, completed using reference TRBV28 and TRBJ1-3, is DVKVTQSSRYLVKRTGEKVFLECVQDMDHENMFWYRQDPGLGLRLIYFSYDVKMKEKGDIPEGYSVSREKKERFSLILESASTNQTSMYLCASSQTGSRSGNTIYFGEGSWLTVV.